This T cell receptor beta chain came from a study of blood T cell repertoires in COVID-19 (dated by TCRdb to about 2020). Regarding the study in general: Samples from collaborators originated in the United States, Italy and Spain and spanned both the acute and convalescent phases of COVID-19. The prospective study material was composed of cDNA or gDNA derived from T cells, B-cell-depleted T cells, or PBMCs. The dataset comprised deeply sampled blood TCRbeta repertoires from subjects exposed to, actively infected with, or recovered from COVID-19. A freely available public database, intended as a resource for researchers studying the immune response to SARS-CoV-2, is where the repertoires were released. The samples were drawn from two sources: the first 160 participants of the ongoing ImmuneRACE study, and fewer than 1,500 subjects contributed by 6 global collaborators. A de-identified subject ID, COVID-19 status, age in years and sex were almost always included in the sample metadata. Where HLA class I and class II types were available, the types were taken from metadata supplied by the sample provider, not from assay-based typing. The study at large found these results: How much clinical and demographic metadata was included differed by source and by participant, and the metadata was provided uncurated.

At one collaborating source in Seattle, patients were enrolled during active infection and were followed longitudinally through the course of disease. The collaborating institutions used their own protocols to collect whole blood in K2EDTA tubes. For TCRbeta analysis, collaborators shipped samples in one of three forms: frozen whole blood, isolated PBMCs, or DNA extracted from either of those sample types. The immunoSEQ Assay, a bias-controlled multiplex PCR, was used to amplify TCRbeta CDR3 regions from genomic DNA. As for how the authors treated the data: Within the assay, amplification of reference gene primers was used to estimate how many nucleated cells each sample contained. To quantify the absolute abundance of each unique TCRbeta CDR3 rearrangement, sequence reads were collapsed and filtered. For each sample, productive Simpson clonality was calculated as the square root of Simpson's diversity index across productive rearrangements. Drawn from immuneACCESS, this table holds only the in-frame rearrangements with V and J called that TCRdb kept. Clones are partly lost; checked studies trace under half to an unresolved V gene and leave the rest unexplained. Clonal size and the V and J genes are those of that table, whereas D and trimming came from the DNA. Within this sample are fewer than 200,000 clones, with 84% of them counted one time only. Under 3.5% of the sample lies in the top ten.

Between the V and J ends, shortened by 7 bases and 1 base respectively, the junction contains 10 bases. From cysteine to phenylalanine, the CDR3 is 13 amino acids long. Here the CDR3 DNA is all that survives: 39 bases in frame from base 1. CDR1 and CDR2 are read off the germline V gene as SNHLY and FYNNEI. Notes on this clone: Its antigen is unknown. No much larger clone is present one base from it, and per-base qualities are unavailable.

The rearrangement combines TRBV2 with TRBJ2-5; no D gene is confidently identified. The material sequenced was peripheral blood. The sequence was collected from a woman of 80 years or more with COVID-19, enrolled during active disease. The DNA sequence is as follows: TGTGCCAGCAATCAGGATTTCCAAGAGACCCAGTACTTC. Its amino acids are CASNQDFQETQYF.